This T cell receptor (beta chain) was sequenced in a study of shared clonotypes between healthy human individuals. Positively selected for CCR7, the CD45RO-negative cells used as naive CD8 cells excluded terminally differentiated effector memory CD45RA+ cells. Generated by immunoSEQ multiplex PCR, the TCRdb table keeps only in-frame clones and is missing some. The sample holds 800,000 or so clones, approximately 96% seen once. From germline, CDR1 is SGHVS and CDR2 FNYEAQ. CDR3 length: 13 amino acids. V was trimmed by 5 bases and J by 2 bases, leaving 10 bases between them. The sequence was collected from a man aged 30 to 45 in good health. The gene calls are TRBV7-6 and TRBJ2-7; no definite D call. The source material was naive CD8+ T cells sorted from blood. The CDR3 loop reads CASSPETAYEQYF. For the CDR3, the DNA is TGTGCCAGCAGCCCCGAAACTGCCTACGAGCAGTACTTC. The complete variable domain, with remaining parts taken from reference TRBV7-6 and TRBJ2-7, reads GAGVSQSPRYKVTKRGQDVALRCDPISGHVSLYWYRQALGQGPEFLTYFNYEAQQDKSGLPNDRFSAERPEGSISTLTIQRTEQRDSAMYRCASSPETAYEQYFGPGTRLTVT.